This T cell receptor beta chain is drawn from a study of blood T cell repertoires in COVID-19 (dated by TCRdb to about 2020). For context, the study as a whole: Samples covering the acute and convalescent phases of COVID-19 were provided by collaborators in the United States, Italy and Spain. The prospective study material was composed of cDNA or gDNA derived from T cells, B-cell-depleted T cells, or PBMCs. Deeply sampled blood TCRbeta repertoires from subjects exposed to, actively infected with, or recovered from COVID-19 were included in the dataset. The repertoires were released in a freely available public database intended as a resource for research on the immune response to SARS-CoV-2. Samples came from the ongoing ImmuneRACE study (first 160 participants) plus 1,254 subjects from 6 global collaborators. Nearly every sample came with metadata listing a de-identified subject ID, COVID-19 status, age in years and sex. Where available, HLA class I and class II types were taken from metadata supplied by the sample provider and were not determined by assay-based typing. What the work shows at the level of the full study, not this receptor alone: The quantity of clinical and demographic metadata differed by source and by participant and was supplied without curation.

TCRbeta CDR3 regions were amplified from genomic DNA by means of the immunoSEQ Assay, a bias-controlled multiplex PCR. Per the authors' processing: Nucleated cell counts per sample were estimated from amplification of reference gene primers within the assay. To quantify the absolute abundance of each unique TCRbeta CDR3 rearrangement, sequence reads were collapsed and filtered. Productive Simpson clonality was computed per sample as the square root of Simpson's diversity index over productive rearrangements. TCRdb holds this immuneACCESS table with in-frame rearrangements only. Some clones are missing; in checked studies, unresolved V genes explain under half, and the rest has no known cause. V, J and clone size are taken as reported in that table, and D and trimming were inferred from the DNA itself. The sample has around 260,000 clones on record, approximately 90% of them singletons. About 3.6% of the sample lies in the top ten.

Collaborating institutions collected whole blood in K2EDTA tubes following their own protocols. Collaborator samples were shipped for TCRbeta analysis as frozen whole blood, isolated PBMCs, or DNA extracted from either sample type. This clone was detected once. Its target antigen remains unknown. The input lacks base qualities; no much larger clone sits a single base away. V loses 4 bases, J loses 2 bases, and the germline ends lie 4 bases apart. Per the germline V gene, SGHTS is the CDR1 and YDEGEE is the CDR2. Measured from the cysteine to the phenylalanine, the CDR3 is 12 residues long. Only the CDR3 portion is preserved as DNA: 36 bases, with reading frame beginning at the first base.

This sequence uses TRBV5-8 and TRBJ1-5; no confident D gene assignment can be made. This TCR was sampled from a man aged 18 to 29 with active or convalescent COVID-19. Input material: peripheral blood. The nucleotide sequence reads as follows: TGTGCCAGCAGCCCGGGCAATCAGCCCCAGCATTTT. This sequence encodes CASSPGNQPQHF.